The following is a T cell receptor beta chain sequence with its context. This record comes from a study of blood T cell repertoires in COVID-19. Background on the study: COVID-19 samples collected from the United States, Italy and Spain covered acute and convalescent phases.

The table came from immunoSEQ multiplex PCR; TCRdb's copy has only in-frame clones and leaves some out. Of around 370,000 clones listed, about 90% were seen once; the top ten hold approximately 3.5%. V shed 0 bases and J 0 bases; nucleotides not matched to a gene: 15. CDR1 is LGHNA and CDR2 is YSLEER in the germline V gene. The CDR3 contains 21 residues. The rearrangement uses TRBV4-3 and TRBJ2-1; the match to TRBD2 covers 9 bases. This TCR was sampled from a woman aged 18-29 years who had recovered from COVID-19. Sequencing was done on a sample of peripheral blood. The CDR3 DNA follows: TGCGCCAGCAGCCAAGATTGGATCACTAGCGGGCGACTGAGCTCCTACAATGAGCAGTTCTTC. This gives the protein CASSQDWITSGRLSSYNEQFF.